Listed below are T cell receptor beta chains from one sample, sequenced in a study of T-cell memory formation after mild COVID-19. MiXCR was run by TCRdb on the 5' RACE reads, yielding one entry per CDR3 protein. The sample has 50,000 or so distinct CDR3 sequences, 27% seen once. Sequencing used PBMCs or a T cell subset sorted from them (not recorded which). Receptors were obtained from a man aged 18 to 30 who had mild COVID-19 (a few samples of this study predate the infection). Cell type and time point are not known. Each CDR3 is given with its conserved first and last residue. D genes are given only for firm matches. Only some rows state a clone size, as once, few, many or a class for expanded clones.

J gene: TRBJ1-6; clone size: -; D gene: TRBD1; V gene: TRBV27; CDR3 DNA: TGTGCCAGCAGTAGGGGGCTGAGCGGTTCACCCCTCCACTTT; CDR3 protein: CASSRGLSGSPLHF
J gene: TRBJ2-3; clone size: few; D gene: -; V gene: TRBV4-3; CDR3 DNA: TGCGCCAGCAGCCGAACCTCGGCAGGACTCCCAGTGGATACGCAGTATTTT; CDR3 protein: CASSRTSAGLPVDTQYF
J gene: TRBJ1-6; clone size: -; D gene: -; V gene: TRBV11-2; CDR3 DNA: TGTGCCAGCAGACCTACAACGGGGAGTAATTCACCCCTCCACTTT; CDR3 protein: CASRPTTGSNSPLHF
J gene: TRBJ2-5; clone size: few; D gene: -; V gene: TRBV20-1; CDR3 DNA: TGCAGTGCTAGACCCCCCCCCTGGGGGAGGAGGGAGACCCAGTACTTC; CDR3 protein: CSARPPPWGRRETQYF
J gene: TRBJ2-3; clone size: -; D gene: TRBD1; V gene: TRBV25-1; CDR3 DNA: TGTGCCATCTCAGCCACGACAGGGACAGATACGCAGTATTTT; CDR3 protein: CAISATTGTDTQYF
J gene: TRBJ2-1; clone size: many; D gene: TRBD2; V gene: TRBV24-1; CDR3 DNA: TGTGCCACCAGTGATCCCCAGCGGGATTCCTACAATGAGCAGTTCTTC; CDR3 protein: CATSDPQRDSYNEQFF
J gene: TRBJ2-7; clone size: -; D gene: -; V gene: TRBV7-2; CDR3 DNA: TGTGCCAGCAGCTTAGTCCCAGGGAACGAGCAGTACTTC; CDR3 protein: CASSLVPGNEQYF
J gene: TRBJ2-1; clone size: -; D gene: -; V gene: TRBV29-1; CDR3 DNA: TGCAGCGTTGAAACGTTGGGGGGCCGGAACAATGAGCAGTTCTTC; CDR3 protein: CSVETLGGRNNEQFF
J gene: TRBJ1-2; clone size: -; D gene: -; V gene: TRBV4-3; CDR3 DNA: TGCGCCAGCAGCCAAGGAGTGGCGTCAGGGCACTATGGCTACACCTTC; CDR3 protein: CASSQGVASGHYGYTF
J gene: TRBJ2-3; clone size: once; D gene: -; V gene: TRBV7-6; CDR3 DNA: TGTGCCAGCAGACCCGGACGGTCCCCTTACCATACGCAGTATTTT; CDR3 protein: CASRPGRSPYHTQYF
J gene: TRBJ2-3; clone size: few; D gene: TRBD1; V gene: TRBV7-3; CDR3 DNA: TGTGCCAGCAGCTTAAGAGGGACAGGGGGCGGAGATACGCAGTATTTT; CDR3 protein: CASSLRGTGGGDTQYF
J gene: TRBJ1-3; clone size: -; D gene: -; V gene: TRBV4-1; CDR3 DNA: TGCGCCAGCAGCCAAGGCACAGCTGGAAACACCATATATTTT; CDR3 protein: CASSQGTAGNTIYF
J gene: TRBJ2-5; clone size: once; D gene: -; V gene: TRBV9; CDR3 DNA: TGTGCCAGCAGCTTCCCAGACGGAAAAGAGACCCAGTACTTC; CDR3 protein: CASSFPDGKETQYF
J gene: TRBJ2-3; clone size: few; D gene: TRBD2; V gene: TRBV28; CDR3 DNA: TGTGCCAGCAGGCTAGCGGGGGTTGATACGCAGTATTTT; CDR3 protein: CASRLAGVDTQYF
J gene: TRBJ2-1; clone size: -; D gene: -; V gene: TRBV12-3/TRBV12-4; CDR3 DNA: TGTGCCAGCAGTTTGTCCCTCCACAGCTCCTACAATGAGCAGTTCTTC; CDR3 protein: CASSLSLHSSYNEQFF
J gene: TRBJ2-1; clone size: -; D gene: -; V gene: TRBV4-3; CDR3 DNA: TGCGCCAGCAGCCAGCAGGGTTTTCAACGCTCCTACAATGAGCAGTTCTTC; CDR3 protein: CASSQQGFQRSYNEQFF
J gene: TRBJ1-2; clone size: few; D gene: -; V gene: TRBV6-2/TRBV6-3; CDR3 DNA: TGTGCCAGCAGTTACCGGGGAAACGGCTACACCTTC; CDR3 protein: CASSYRGNGYTF
J gene: TRBJ2-5; clone size: -; D gene: -; V gene: TRBV10-3; CDR3 DNA: TGTGCCATCAGTCCGAGCAGGGGCGACGGGGAGACCCAGTACTTC; CDR3 protein: CAISPSRGDGETQYF
J gene: TRBJ2-3; clone size: few; D gene: -; V gene: TRBV7-6; CDR3 DNA: TGTGCCAGCAGCTTAGCAATAGGGGCGGATACGCAGTATTTT; CDR3 protein: CASSLAIGADTQYF
J gene: TRBJ2-7; clone size: -; D gene: -; V gene: TRBV5-1; CDR3 DNA: TGCGCCAGCAGAGGGGGGCGATCCTACGAGCAGTACTTC; CDR3 protein: CASRGGRSYEQYF
J gene: TRBJ2-1; clone size: few; D gene: -; V gene: TRBV6-5; CDR3 DNA: TGTGCCAGCAGTTACTCGGACCTCAATGAGCAGTTCTTC; CDR3 protein: CASSYSDLNEQFF
J gene: TRBJ2-4; clone size: -; D gene: -; V gene: TRBV7-2; CDR3 DNA: TGTGCCAGCAGCTACCAGGGGAGAGCCAAAAACATTCAGTACTTC; CDR3 protein: CASSYQGRAKNIQYF
J gene: TRBJ2-1; clone size: once; D gene: TRBD2; V gene: TRBV7-2; CDR3 DNA: TGTGCCAGCAGCTTTAAGAGCGGGCGGGGGTACAATGAGCAGTTCTTC; CDR3 protein: CASSFKSGRGYNEQFF
J gene: TRBJ1-1; clone size: few; D gene: -; V gene: TRBV4-2; CDR3 DNA: TGTGCCAGCAGCCAAGGACTTCGGGATTGGAACACTGAAGCTTTCTTT; CDR3 protein: CASSQGLRDWNTEAFF
J gene: TRBJ2-3; clone size: few; D gene: TRBD2; V gene: TRBV9; CDR3 DNA: TGTGCCAGCAGCCCTCGGACTAGCGGGGGGCCATCGGGTACGCAGTATTTT; CDR3 protein: CASSPRTSGGPSGTQYF
J gene: TRBJ2-1; clone size: many; D gene: TRBD2; V gene: TRBV6-2/TRBV6-3; CDR3 DNA: TGTGCCAGCAGTTTGACTAGCGGCTCCTACAATGAGCAGTTCTTC; CDR3 protein: CASSLTSGSYNEQFF
J gene: TRBJ2-7; clone size: -; D gene: -; V gene: TRBV10-3; CDR3 DNA: TGTGCCATCAGACCCCGGGACATAGGAGACTACGAGCAGTACTTC; CDR3 protein: CAIRPRDIGDYEQYF
J gene: TRBJ2-4; clone size: -; D gene: -; V gene: TRBV27; CDR3 DNA: TGTGCCAGCAGTTTATCGGCAGCCAAAAACATTCAGTACTTC; CDR3 protein: CASSLSAAKNIQYF
J gene: TRBJ2-3; clone size: -; D gene: TRBD1; V gene: TRBV29-1; CDR3 DNA: TGCAGCGTTGAACCCGGGACAGGGGGCTCCGATACGCAGTATTTT; CDR3 protein: CSVEPGTGGSDTQYF